The clone carrying this TCR beta chain was found a few times. CDR3 length equals 13 residues. The trim removed 6 bases at V and 7 bases at J, leaving 7 bases unmatched. The germline gives CDR1 SNHLY, CDR2 FYNNEI. Libraries were prepared by immunoSEQ multiplex PCR; TCRdb keeps only in-frame clonotypes and omits some of them. The data hold about 240,000 clones, with approximately 86% observed a single time. These data are taken from a study of cytomegalovirus exposure and HLA in healthy donors. Sequencing was done on a sample of PBMCs. The chain uses TRBV2 and TRBJ1-2; 8 nucleotides match TRBD1. The sequence came from a woman aged 25 to 39 in good health and CMV-seropositive. The CDR3 DNA reads TGTGCCAGCAGCATCCAGGGGGCAGGTGGCTACACCTTC. This encodes CASSIQGAGGYTF.